This paragraph reports one T cell receptor beta chain. Its antigen is not yet known. No base quality values were provided; no much bigger clone lies one nucleotide off. Library prep was done by the immunoSEQ multiplex PCR assay. A mixture of 60 forward primers for TCR Vbeta segments and 13 reverse primers for TCR Jbeta segments was used in the multiplex PCR. Amplification of the CDR3 region of rearranged TCR beta genes was performed with a multiplex PCR assay on genomic DNA. The amplified TCR beta libraries were sequenced on the Illumina HiSeq System as 87-base-pair reads. The study's own analysis went as follows. A later analysis counted approximately 76 million unique TCR beta chains across the 550 to 800 repertoires, and roughly 9.9 million of these chains were shared by at least two donors. Raw reads were error-corrected and collapsed into unique sequences with a nearest-neighbor algorithm that merged closely related sequences to remove PCR and sequencing errors. CDR3 sequences were aligned to IMGT reference sequences to assign V, D and J gene segments. Each retained sequence needed at least a six-nucleotide match to both a V gene segment and a J gene segment. A rearrangement counted as productive if the CDR3 had no stop codons and remained in frame with V and J, and every other rearrangement counted as non-productive. CDR3 was defined by IMGT convention, running from the second conserved V-encoded cysteine to the conserved J-encoded phenylalanine. In an earlier analysis of more than 550 of the donors, sequences lacking an unambiguous match to a single V gene segment were excluded. An earlier analysis of several hundred of the donors classified V segments as functional when productive rearrangements were above 56.7% and as segregating when the standard deviation between donors was above 5%. A statistical classification framework was developed to diagnose cytomegalovirus status using the catalog of TCR beta chain sequences. A later analysis assigned V and J genes by comparing TCR nucleotide sequences with IMGT/GENE-DB human TR gene sequences. In a later analysis, CDR3 sequences and most-parsimonious VDJ recombination scenarios were assigned using the TCRdist pipeline. In a later analysis, every TCR beta chain was defined by the combination of its CDR3 amino acid sequence and its V-gene family, and reads without a unique V-gene family were dropped. To address suspected cross-contamination and a sequencing artifact, a later analysis removed roughly 640 highly shared, low-generation-probability nucleotide sequences. For each public chain, a later analysis derived a clonal expansion index from normalized ranks of inferred template counts within each repertoire. In a later analysis, generation probabilities were computed with a VDJ recombination model fitted to out-of-frame rearrangements, and the resulting probabilities were checked against IGoR. Hypergeometric tests were used in a later analysis to score TCR-TCR, TCR-HLA and TCR-CMV co-occurrence, with a repertoire-size bias correction applied to the TCR pairs. In a later analysis, false discovery rates were estimated by permuting HLA or CMV assignments 20 times. In a later analysis, co-occurring TCRs were grouped with DBSCAN, and TCRdist sequence similarity was added when clustering was performed within HLA-allele-positive subsets. For co-occurrence clustering, repertoires with fewer than 30,000 or more than 120,000 public chains were excluded, along with roughly 5 repertoires with anomalous nucleotide sharing. TCRdb carries this immuneACCESS record with in-frame sequences only. Its versions omit some clonotypes, under half of them owing to an unresolved V gene in the studies checked, with the rest unexplained. D and trimming were read from the DNA, whereas the V and J calls and clone size are those reported in that table. This sample lists 120,000 or so clones; approximately 81% were detected once. Of the sample, about 2.4% falls within the top ten clones.

These data are taken from a study of cytomegalovirus exposure and HLA in healthy donors (dated by TCRdb to 2016 to 2017). The study in broad terms: An earlier analysis of approximately 640 of the donors reported 250 to 350 Gb of sequence data and some 120 million unique TCR beta sequences from about 179 million T cells. The study profiled the T cell repertoires of 500 to 800 subjects by immunosequencing and related them to cytomegalovirus serostatus. Of the approximately 400 genotyped donors, 65% to 90% were placed in the genetic ancestry cluster associated with self-reported Caucasian donors. On average, roughly 250,000 unique TCR beta nucleotide sequences were sequenced per donor among 350 to 400 genotyped donors of the cohort, with roughly a sixth of those sequences being non-productive. All discovery cohort repertoires had been generated on a single sequencing platform. Along with the roughly 700-subject first cohort, a separate validation cohort of over a hundred different subjects was used. A later genetic analysis took genome-wide SNP genotypes for about three fifths of the 666 donors and used that subset as a discovery cohort. An earlier analysis of around 580 of the donors used high-throughput TCR beta sequencing to judge whether each TCR beta V gene segment behaved as functional or pseudogenic. Rather than using new phenotypic data, the later analysis identified candidate immune exposures from TCR beta sequences and from how often those sequences occurred across donors. Several DR-DQ haplotypes were treated as single units for association and clustering because of strong linkage in the cohort. To predict cytomegalovirus infection status, the study brought together high-throughput TCR immunosequencing, statistical association of individual TCRs with disease status, and machine learning. Typing coverage differed by locus: A, B, C, DRB1 and DQB1 were typed in about 620-630 donors, DQA1 in around 500, DPA1 in some 570, and DPB1 in just under 480. An early release that covered about 600 HLA-typed donors contained about 300 gigabases of sequencing data and tens of millions of unique TCR sequences. Both class I and class II loci were covered by HLA typing, at four-digit resolution. Alongside the repertoire data, information on donor age, sex, ethnicity and CMV serostatus was compiled. A later analysis re-analyzed previously published TCR beta repertoires from 666 donors and added high-resolution HLA genotyping to study TCR occurrence patterns. The study aimed to test whether signatures of past pathogen exposure could be identified by cataloging public T cell receptors.

Study-wide conclusions, independent of this receptor: When HLA alleles, especially DR and DQ, strongly co-occurred, TCR associations were difficult to assign to individual alleles. The presence/absence analyses assumed that sequencing depth was roughly uniform across donors, and that assumption may not be true. According to a later analysis, most CMV-associated TCR beta chains appeared to be HLA-restricted, and the HLA associations seemed to be driven largely by CMV exposure. Only TCR beta chains were sequenced in this cohort, and the absence of alpha or paired-chain data limited detectable features. A later genetic analysis reported fewer N-insertions in productive TCRs among donors in an Asian-associated ancestry cluster than the roughly 720-donor mean. Compared with equally common non-associated chains, HLA-associated TCR beta chains in a later analysis were more clonally expanded and had lower generation probabilities. A later analysis found that TCR association rates varied across HLA loci, with DRB1 alleles showing the most associated TCRs and HLA-C alleles the fewest. Seventeen rarely observed V segments, including chromosome 9 orphons, were excluded from the earlier analysis of some 590 of the donors because counts were too low. Several of the top co-occurrence clusters appeared to be linked to parvovirus B19, influenza, CMV and Epstein-Barr virus, according to a later analysis. In an earlier analysis of 500 to 650 of the donors, most TCR beta V segments appeared in productive rearrangements about 90% or about 30% of the time, broadly matching IMGT annotations. The authors suggested that the approach could potentially be generalized to other disease states and immunological phenotypes. A cluster of highly shared sequence variants was judged likely to represent a technical artifact of the sequencing pipeline. In vitro tests confirmed that three of the cytomegalovirus-associated TCR beta chains recognize cytomegalovirus antigens. Immune exposure information for the cohort was limited to CMV serostatus. Most TCR sequences were seen in very few donors, while some public TCRs were found in many individuals. V-gene and J-gene trimming of TCR beta chains was associated with a missense DCLRE1C variant in a later genetic analysis, and the association was replicated in an independent cohort. The classifier was reported to diagnose cytomegalovirus status with high specificity and sensitivity in both the original and validation cohorts. A further reported finding was that TCR beta sequences accurately predicted the HLA-A and HLA-B alleles for most subjects in the first cohort. At a false discovery rate of 0.05, a later analysis linked around 15,000 TCR beta sequences to specific HLA alleles. Correlated functional status among segregating V segments might be attributable to linkage disequilibrium, but an unknown experimental factor could not be ruled out. Because HLA typing was unavailable for some donors at each locus, only the typed subset was used in association tests. Some IMGT-functional V segments, including TRBV6-2 and TRBV6-3, could not be told apart with the 87-base-pair reads, so those segments were excluded. In the study, 150 to 200 TCR beta chains were listed as associated with cytomegalovirus.

Inclusive of the bounding cysteine and phenylalanine, the CDR3 is 14 residues long. The DNA shown is the 42-base CDR3, in frame from base 1. V and J are trimmed by 4 bases and 9 bases, and the gene matches miss 6 bases of the junction. Per the germline V gene, SGHRS is the CDR1 and YFSETQ is the CDR2. In total, around 600 healthy bone marrow donors made up the cohort. At the time of sampling, every cohort member was nominally healthy, though immune exposures that went unrecorded were likely present. The donor was CMV seronegative and was included in the group of several hundred seronegative cohort members. A peripheral blood sample was provided by each donor, and peripheral blood mononuclear cells were used for TCR beta sequencing. The Qiagen DNeasy Blood Extraction Kit was used to extract genomic DNA from the blood cell samples.

This TCR came from a woman between 35 and 50 years old in good health and CMV-seronegative. Sequencing was carried out using PBMCs. The rearranged segments are TRBV5-1 and TRBJ1-6, with 8 bases aligning to TRBD1. The DNA sequence is given as TGCGCCAGCAGCCCCGGACAGGGCGGTTCACCCCTCCACTTT. Its translation is CASSPGQGGSPLHF.